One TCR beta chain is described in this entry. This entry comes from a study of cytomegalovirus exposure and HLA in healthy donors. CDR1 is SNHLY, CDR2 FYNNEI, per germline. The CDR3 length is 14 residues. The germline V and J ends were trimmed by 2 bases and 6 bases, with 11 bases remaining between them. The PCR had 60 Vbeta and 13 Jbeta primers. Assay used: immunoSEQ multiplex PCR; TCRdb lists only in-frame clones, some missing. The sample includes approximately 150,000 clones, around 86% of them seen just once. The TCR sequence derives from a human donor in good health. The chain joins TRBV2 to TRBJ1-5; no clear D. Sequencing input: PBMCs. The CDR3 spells CASSENAGIQPQHF. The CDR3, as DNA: TGTGCCAGCAGTGAAAATGCCGGGATTCAGCCCCAGCATTTT.